This T cell receptor beta chain was sequenced for a study of T cell responses to AZD1222 COVID-19 vaccine (dated by TCRdb to about 2021). Study-level background: TCR sequencing was performed for roughly 250 trial participants, of whom around 200 were given two doses of AZD1222 and 26 were given two doses of MenACWY control vaccine. Enrollment into the trials was organized by age into subgroups of 18-55, 56-69 and 70-plus years, and those subgroups contained about 150, 27 and 61 TCR-sequenced participants, respectively.

The time point label corresponds to: about 28 days (+/-7) after the second vaccine dose. AZD1222 recipients whose second dose came at about 4 weeks and those whose second dose came at about 12 weeks were combined into one group, since spike-specific TCR depth and breadth did not differ between the two schedules. Samples from vaccinated people were obtained from the UK trials COV001 and COV002, which included a single-blind randomized controlled phase 2/3 trial of AZD1222 (ChAdOx1 nCoV-19) in healthy adults. For TCRbeta chain sequencing, PBMC samples were collected from trial participants at day 0 and at day 28 after the second dose. The CDR3 regions of human TCRbeta chains were subjected to immunosequencing. As for the original processing: Repertoire TCRs were matched against a reference library of SARS-CoV-2-specific TCRs generated with the MIRA antigen-specificity platform. Breadth was defined as the fraction of unique TCRs that were SARS-CoV-2-associated. Depth was defined as the fraction of total T cells that were SARS-CoV-2-associated. Using the MIRA data, every spike-specific TCR was mapped to the spike region that the TCR reacted to and assigned to either a CD4 or a CD8 class. Log10-transformed breadth and depth values were compared by one-way ANOVA with Sidak's multiple comparisons tests. TCRdb took over this immuneACCESS table, retaining in-frame rearrangements with V and J assigned. Such tables are incomplete; in checked studies, under half of the missing clones stem from an unresolved V gene, and the remainder is unexplained. That table is the source of V, J and clone size, and D and trimming were worked out from the DNA. Within this sample are 150,000 or so clones, with roughly 92% of them counted one time only. The ten largest account for about 3.8% of the sample.

The CDR3 covers 11 residues, taking in both the cysteine and the phenylalanine. The kept DNA is CDR3 alone, 33 bases in frame from the first base. CDR1 and CDR2 are drawn from the germline V gene (reference sequence): LNHDA, SQIVND. Trimming costs V 0 bases and J 4 bases, and their ends lie 0 bases apart. In its sample, this clone was seen a few times. Its specific antigen is unknown. Within one base of it there is no much larger clone, and no base qualities were kept. Summary of the overall study and its limitations: Reportedly, almost half of the unique spike-specific TCRs recognized epitopes lying outside the regions that are mutated in the B.1.351 and B.1.1.7 variants. After two AZD1222 doses, spike-specific TCR breadth and depth were significantly higher than at day 0 and than in MenACWY recipients. The whole spike protein was spanned by vaccine-associated CD4 TCRs, and dominant responses were seen in regions 160-218 and 743-854. Participants were mostly white British and included more females than males, and it was suggested by the authors that clonal diversity may have been underestimated. Only a handful of AZD1222 recipients were SARS-CoV-2 seropositive at baseline, limiting conclusions about previously exposed vaccinees. Because no day 14 peak-response samples were available, the repertoires could be characterized only after the peak T cell response. The 56-69-year group was small, and its depth increase did not reach significance, likely because of low power.

The sequence is built from TRBV19 and TRBJ2-5; the D gene cannot be named for sure. The sample was peripheral blood, taken 28 days after the second AZD1222 dose. This sequence was found in an adult who received the AZD1222 COVID-19 vaccine. For the CDR3, the sequence is CASSIEETQYF. The nucleotides read TGTGCCAGTAGTATAGAAGAGACCCAGTACTTC.